This entry concerns a single T cell receptor beta chain. This specimen comes from a study of blood T cell repertoires in COVID-19. This table comes from immunoSEQ multiplex PCR, and its TCRdb copy is limited to in-frame clones, with some not included. The table records fewer than 250,000 clones, 70% to 90% of them present only once. Germline CDR1 is SQVTM and CDR2 is ANQGSEA. Trimming left V 7 bases short and J 7 bases short, with 20 bases between. The CDR3 consists of 14 residues. The chain couples TRBV29-1 to TRBJ2-1; a weak D match, TRBD1 (5 bases). The TCR comes from a woman aged 35 to 49 who had recovered from COVID-19. Sequenced sample: peripheral blood. This chain's CDR3 is CSADDQGAVNEQFF. As DNA, the CDR3 is TGCAGCGCCGACGACCAGGGCGCGGTAAATGAGCAGTTCTTC.